This TCR beta chain is from a study of T cell responses to AZD1222 COVID-19 vaccine. Comments on this clone: As yet, its antigen is unknown.

Study-level results: The study sampled repertoires only after the peak T cell response.

Repertoires were generated with immunoSEQ multiplex PCR, while TCRdb's copy carries only in-frame clones and drops some. The sample carries some 150,000 clones, 85% to 95% recorded once. Germline values: CDR1 DFQATT, CDR2 SNEGSKA (reference sequence). The CDR3 spans 12 residues. The V end was cut by 3 bases, the J end by 4 bases, with 9 bases between. The receptor was derived from an adult in good health. The chain uses TRBV20-1 and TRBJ1-1; weak D call: TRBD1 (5 bases). The sequencing used peripheral blood, collected on day 0 of AZD1222 vaccination. The DNA for the CDR3 is TGCAGTGCTAGTCAAGGGACCACTGAAGCTTTCTTT. It codes for CSASQGTTEAFF.